This T cell receptor (beta chain) came from a study of blood T cell repertoires in COVID-19. Measured with immunoSEQ multiplex PCR; TCRdb has only the in-frame clones, and not every one. Here the sample spans almost 400,000 clones, approximately 87% being singletons. CDR1 is KGHSH and CDR2 is LQKENI in the germline V gene. The CDR3 totals 16 residues. J lost 0 bases, V lost 2 bases, and 4 bases had no gene match. V usage is TRBV18 and J usage is TRBJ1-3; 7 bases line up with TRBD1. The sequence came from a woman in her 30s with acute COVID-19. Sequencing was performed on PBMCs or T cells enriched from blood (not recorded which). Here the CDR3 reads CASSPGDSLSGNTIYF. As DNA, the CDR3 is TGTGCCAGCTCACCAGGGGACAGTCTCTCTGGAAACACCATATATTTT.